These 24 T cell receptor beta chains share one sample of origin, sequenced in a study of shared clonotypes between healthy human individuals. The table came from immunoSEQ multiplex PCR; TCRdb's copy has only in-frame clones and leaves some out. This sample yields a few hundred thousand clones, of which roughly 78% are seen a single time; roughly 12% belongs to the top ten. Sequencing was carried out using PBMCs. Every receptor here comes from a woman aged 35 to 49 in good health. Some clones in this sample may be carry-over from other donors' samples.

V and J are TRBV7-9 and TRBJ1-4, with D perhaps TRBD1 (6 bases). The CDR3 loop spans 15 amino acids. Germline loops: CDR1 SEHNR, CDR2 FQNEAQ (reference sequence). The V end lost 1 base, the J end lost 3 bases, and 9 bases lay between the germline ends. CDR3 coding DNA: TGTGCCAGCAGCTTAGGTACAGGGCCTAATGAAAAACTGTTTTTT. This gives the protein CASSLGTGPNEKLFF.

The chain combines TRBV28 with TRBJ1-4; 8 bases map to TRBD1. The length of the CDR3 is 14 residues. V gave up 5 bases and J gave up 10 bases; unmatched junction bases: 9. Germline assignment: CDR1 MDHEN and CDR2 SYDVKM. As DNA, the CDR3 is TGTGCCAGCAGTCTCGGGACAGGTCCCGCAAAACTGTTTTTT. It is translated as CASSLGTGPAKLFF.

This clone was observed at least ten times. The chain joins TRBV6-6 to TRBJ2-1, with 8 bases that match TRBD1. The V segment lost 2 bases and the J segment 2 bases; nucleotides outside the gene matches: 5. Germline V gene lookup returns CDR1 MNHNY and CDR2 SVGAGI (reference sequence). The CDR3 loop spans 16 amino acids. The DNA of the CDR3 is TGTGCCAGCAGTTACCGACGGACAGGGACCTACAATGAGCAGTTCTTC. Translated, it gives CASSYRRTGTYNEQFF.

This chain uses TRBV30 with TRBJ2-5; D uncertain. Trimming took 3 bases from V and 5 from J, leaving 10 bases between them. From germline, CDR1 is GTSNPN and CDR2 SVGIG (reference sequence). The CDR3 has 12 residues. This CDR3 reads CAWRDRGETQYF. DNA of the CDR3: TGTGCCTGGAGGGATCGAGGCGAGACCCAGTACTTC.

The chain carries TRBV7-3 and TRBJ2-1; TRBD2 might be the D (5 bases). The germline V and J ends were trimmed by 3 bases and 5 bases, with 14 bases remaining between them. This CDR3 contains 15 residues. Germline CDR1 reads SGHTA; CDR2 reads FQGTGA. Here the CDR3 DNA reads TGTGCCAGCAGCTTTGGCGGGCCTAGGGACAATGAGCAGTTCTTC. Its translation is CASSFGGPRDNEQFF.

This clone was seen only a few times. The CDR3 here is CAWSTSGSQETQYF. Here the CDR3 DNA reads TGTGCCTGGAGTACTAGCGGGAGTCAAGAGACCCAGTACTTC. The V gene is TRBV30, the J gene TRBJ2-5; TRBD2 matches 11 bases. Losses at the gene ends were 2 bases for V and 2 bases for J; bases not matched to a gene: 1. The CDR3 loop spans 14 amino acids. Germline CDR1 GTSNPN, CDR2 SVGIG (reference sequence).

V and J are TRBV5-1 and TRBJ2-5, with 8 bases fitting TRBD2. Germline V gene data show CDR1 as SGHRS and CDR2 as YFSETQ. The V segment lost 5 bases and the J segment 3 bases; nucleotides outside the gene matches: 3. The CDR3 consists of 13 residues. The CDR3 DNA is TGCGCCAGCAGGAGTAGCGGGAAAGAGACCCAGTACTTC. Its translation: CASRSSGKETQYF.

The chain is built from TRBV7-9 and TRBJ2-5; TRBD2 agrees at 13 bases. V was pared by 5 bases and J by 5 bases, with 11 bases of the junction left unmatched. The germline V gene encodes CDR1 SEHNR and CDR2 FQNEAQ (reference sequence). This CDR3 spans 17 amino acids. The DNA of the CDR3 is TGTGCCAGCAGCACCGGACTAGCGGGAGCCACGGGGGAGACCCAGTACTTC. It specifies CASSTGLAGATGETQYF. The full variable domain, completed using reference TRBV7-9 and TRBJ2-5, is DTGVSQNPRHKITKRGQNVTFRCDPISEHNRLYWYRQTLGQGPEFLTYFQNEAQLEKSRLLSDRFSAERPKGSFSTLEIQRTEQGDSAMYLCASSTGLAGATGETQYFGPGTRLLVL.

The count of this clone is one. The J gene is TRBJ2-3, the V gene TRBV10-3, with D hard to call. The CDR3 extends over 11 amino acids. Trimming removed 1 base at V and 5 bases at J, with 1 base between. CDR1 and CDR2 from the germline V gene are ENHRY and SYGVKD. DNA for the CDR3: TGTGCCATCAGTGAGTTAGATACGCAGTATTTT. It specifies CAISELDTQYF.

This clone was detected many times. The chain joins TRBV5-1 to TRBJ2-2, with 10 bases that match TRBD1. The germline V gene encodes CDR1 SGHRS and CDR2 YFSETQ. Losses at the gene ends were 4 bases for V and 6 bases for J; bases not matched to a gene: 9. The CDR3 totals 16 residues. The chain's CDR3 is CASSVRTGGSAGELFF. The CDR3 DNA reads TGCGCCAGCAGCGTCCGGACAGGGGGGTCGGCCGGGGAGCTGTTTTTT.

The chain recombines TRBV5-1 with TRBJ2-7, with TRBD2 identical over 13 bases. Germline CDR1 reads SGHRS; CDR2 reads YFSETQ. The V segment lost 0 bases and the J segment 12 bases; nucleotides outside the gene matches: 9. The CDR3 length is 15 residues. DNA of the CDR3: TGCGCCAGCAGCTTGGGACTAGCGGGAGGCGACCGAAGGTACTTC. This encodes CASSLGLAGGDRRYF.

The J gene is TRBJ2-3, the V gene TRBV5-1; D is unclear. Per the germline V gene, CDR1 is SGHRS and CDR2 is YFSETQ. This CDR3 contains 14 residues. Trimming removed 4 bases from V and 2 bases from J, with 11 bases in between. This CDR3 is CASSPRLVTDTQYF. In nucleotides, the CDR3 is TGCGCCAGCAGCCCGCGTTTAGTCACAGATACGCAGTATTTT.

The chain carries TRBV6-1 and TRBJ2-7; 7 positions match TRBD1. The CDR3 sequence is 15 residues long. The V gene's germline CDR1 is MNHNS and CDR2 SASEGT. Trimming took 6 bases from V and 5 from J; bases not matched to a gene: 13. The CDR3: CASSGPTGVWDEQYF. The CDR3 region has the DNA TGTGCCAGCAGCGGGCCTACAGGGGTTTGGGACGAGCAGTACTTC.

About this clone itself: Different DNA sequences within this sample yield the same CDR3. This chain connects TRBV9 to TRBJ2-3; D gene uncertain. The CDR3 is 12 amino acids. CDR1 and CDR2 from the germline V gene are SGDLS and YYNGEE. Deletions cut 2 bases from V and 3 bases from J, with 4 bases between. The CDR3 loop is CASSVSTDTQYF. The CDR3 DNA reads as TGTGCCAGCAGCGTTAGTACAGATACGCAGTATTTT.

The gene calls are TRBV6-6 and TRBJ1-5; TRBD1 might be the D (6 bases). Germline V CDR1 and CDR2: MNHNY, SVGAGI (reference sequence). Trimming took off 10 bases at V and 3 bases at J, with 16 bases between the two ends. The length of the CDR3 is 14 residues. The CDR3 DNA reads as TGTGCCACCCTACCTTGGGACACCAATCAGCCCCAGCATTTT. Residues: CATLPWDTNQPQHF.

The chain recombines TRBV7-2 with TRBJ2-2; D call uncertain. Germline assignment: CDR1 SGHTA and CDR2 FQGNSA. CDR3 size: 13 residues. Deletions cut 6 bases from V and 4 bases from J, with 9 bases between. In DNA form, the CDR3 reads TGTGCCAGCAGTAGAGACTCCACCGGGGAGCTGTTTTTT. It translates to CASSRDSTGELFF.

The chain joins TRBV28 to TRBJ2-1; 10 nucleotides align to TRBD2. The ends lost 6 bases at V and 10 bases at J; junction bases unmatched: 12. CDR3 length: 15 amino acids. Germline assignment: CDR1 MDHEN and CDR2 SYDVKM. The CDR3 DNA follows: TGTGCCAGCAGGCTCCCGGGACTAGCGAAAGGGGAGCAGTTCTTC. Its protein is CASRLPGLAKGEQFF. Complete variable domain (other parts from reference TRBV28 and TRBJ2-1): DVKVTQSSRYLVKRTGEKVFLECVQDMDHENMFWYRQDPGLGLRLIYFSYDVKMKEKGDIPEGYSVSREKKERFSLILESASTNQTSMYLCASRLPGLAKGEQFFGPGTRLTVL.

With respect to this clone: The sample carries other DNA sequences with the same CDR3. V gene TRBV4-2 combines with J gene TRBJ2-5, with 8 bases fitting TRBD2. The germline gives CDR1 LGHNA, CDR2 YNFKEQ. CDR3 length: 15 amino acids. V was clipped by 0 bases and J by 9 bases; unmatched bases: 9. Written as DNA, the CDR3 is TGTGCCAGCAGCCAAGATCCGGGACTAGGGGCGTCCCAGTACTTC. Amino acids: CASSQDPGLGASQYF.

The chain recombines TRBV6-1 with TRBJ2-7; perhaps D is TRBD1 or TRBD2 (5 bases each). This CDR3 has 14 amino acids. Germline V CDR1 and CDR2: MNHNS, SASEGT. V lost 4 bases to trimming and J lost 0 bases, with 10 bases between them. The CDR3 DNA sequence: TGTGCCAGCAGTGTTTTGGGGGACTCCTACGAGCAGTACTTC. Its translation: CASSVLGDSYEQYF.

This clone was observed a handful of times. This rearrangement joins TRBV28 to TRBJ1-4, with a possible D match to TRBD1 (6 bases). CDR3 length equals 15 residues. V lost 3 bases and J lost 0, with 8 bases in between. Germline CDR1 is MDHEN and CDR2 is SYDVKM. CDR3: CASSLWTATNEKLFF. As DNA, the CDR3 is TGTGCCAGCAGTTTGTGGACAGCAACTAATGAAAAACTGTTTTTT.

This chain links TRBV27 with TRBJ2-7; D possibly corresponds to TRBD2 (6 bases). Germline V gene data show CDR1 as MNHEY and CDR2 as SMNVEV (reference sequence). The CDR3 is 15 residues long. With 2 bases removed from V and 6 bases from J, the gap between germline ends came to 17 bases. The CDR3 region has the DNA TGTGCCAGCAGTTTACAAGGCGGGGTGGAAGGCGAGCAGTACTTC. Its protein product is CASSLQGGVEGEQYF.

V usage is TRBV18 and J usage is TRBJ1-5; D ambiguous. Trimming stripped 5 bases from V and 11 bases from J, with 16 bases between. The length of the CDR3 is 13 residues. Germline V gene sequence: CDR1 KGHSH, CDR2 LQKENI. Here the CDR3 reads CASSATQIMSQHF. CDR3 sequence (DNA): TGTGCCAGCTCAGCTACCCAAATTATGTCCCAGCATTTT.

The chain carries TRBV15 and TRBJ2-7; TRBD2 might be the D (5 bases). The CDR3 is 14 residues long. Looked up from germline, CDR1 is LNHNV and CDR2 is YYDKDF (reference sequence). V lost 1 base to trimming and J lost 4 bases, with 11 bases between them. The CDR3 coding sequence is TGTGCCACCAGCAGAGTCGGGGTGGGGTACGAGCAGTACTTC. Its translation is CATSRVGVGYEQYF.

There are many counts of this clone. The V and J genes are TRBV5-1 and TRBJ2-1; either TRBD1 or TRBD2 may fit D (6 bases each). Germline CDR1 SGHRS, CDR2 YFSETQ. V lost 8 bases and J lost 9, with 18 bases in between. The CDR3 contains 13 residues. This CDR3 is CASEERGGSEQFF. CDR3 in DNA: TGCGCCAGTGAGGAGCGAGGGGGGAGTGAGCAGTTCTTC.